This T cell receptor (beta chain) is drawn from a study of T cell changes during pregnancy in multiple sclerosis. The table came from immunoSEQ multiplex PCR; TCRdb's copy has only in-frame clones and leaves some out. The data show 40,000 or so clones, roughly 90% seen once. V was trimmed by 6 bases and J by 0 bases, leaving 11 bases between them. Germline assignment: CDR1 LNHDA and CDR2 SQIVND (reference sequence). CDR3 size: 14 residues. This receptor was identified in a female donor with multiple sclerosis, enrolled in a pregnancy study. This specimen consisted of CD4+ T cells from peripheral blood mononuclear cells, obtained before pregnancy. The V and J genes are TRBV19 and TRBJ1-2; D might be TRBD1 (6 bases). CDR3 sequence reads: CASRKWTANYGYTF. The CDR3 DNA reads TGTGCCAGTAGAAAATGGACAGCTAACTATGGCTACACCTTC.